The 15 T cell receptor beta chains reported below all come from one sample, sequenced in a study of T-cell memory formation after mild COVID-19. One entry per CDR3 protein, called by TCRdb with MiXCR from the 5' RACE reads. Found here are about 180,000 distinct CDR3 sequences, 18% of them singletons; the top ten hold 3.9%. The specimen sequenced was PBMCs or a T cell subset sorted from them (not recorded which). Source of these receptors: a man younger than 35 who had mild COVID-19 (a few samples of this study predate the infection). Cell type and time point are not known.

There are a few counts of this clonotype. The chain links TRBV9 to TRBJ1-3; no definite D call. Germline V CDR1 and CDR2: SGDLS, YYNGEE. The CDR3 runs 13 residues. V was shortened by 4 bases and J by 4 bases, with 9 bases between the two germline ends. CDR3: CASSINQGNTIYF. CDR3 in DNA: TGTGCCAGCAGCATAAATCAGGGAAACACCATATATTTT. Filled out from reference TRBV9 and TRBJ1-3, the complete variable domain reads DSGVTQTPKHLITATGQRVTLRCSPRSGDLSVYWYQQSLDQGLQFLIQYYNGEERAKGNILERFSAQQFPDLHSELNLSSLELGDSALYFCASSINQGNTIYFGEGSWLTVV.

This clonotype was picked up a small number of times. The rearrangement uses TRBV20-1 and TRBJ2-3, with 9 positions matching TRBD2. CDR1 is DFQATT and CDR2 is SNEGSKA in the germline V gene (reference sequence). V lost 3 bases and J lost 0; bases outside the gene matches: 10. This CDR3 is built from 17 residues. CDR3 sequence: CSASRRGGSPSTDTQYF. The CDR3 DNA sequence: TGCAGTGCTAGCAGGCGGGGGGGTTCTCCTAGCACAGATACGCAGTATTTT.

The chain combines TRBV3-1 with TRBJ1-1; D is unclear. Germline CDR1 and CDR2: LGHDT and YNNKEL (reference sequence). V shed 4 bases and J shed 1 base, with 10 bases lying between them. The CDR3 length is 14 residues. The DNA of the CDR3 is TGTGCCAGCAGCCCTGGACTGAAGAACACTGAAGCTTTCTTT. Translated, it gives CASSPGLKNTEAFF.

This clonotype occurred a few times. The chain uses TRBV29-1 and TRBJ2-3; tentatively, D is TRBD1 (6 bases). CDR3 length: 14 residues. V lost 7 bases and J 2 bases, leaving 16 bases between the germline ends. Per the germline V gene, CDR1 is SQVTM and CDR2 is ANQGSEA. The CDR3 nucleotides are TGCAGCGGCCGCCTACAGGGCCTCACAGATACGCAGTATTTT. It is translated as CSGRLQGLTDTQYF.

The V call is TRBV6-1, the J call TRBJ2-2; either TRBD1 or TRBD2 may supply D (6 bases each). Germline CDR1 and CDR2: MNHNS and SASEGT. The CDR3 runs 15 residues. Trimming cost V 2 bases and J 6 bases, with 13 bases left between them. The chain's CDR3 is CASSEMGGDSGELFF. The DNA for the CDR3 is TGTGCCAGCAGTGAAATGGGGGGCGATTCCGGGGAGCTGTTTTTT.

The chain links TRBV7-3 to TRBJ2-1; 7 nucleotides line up with TRBD2. Germline loops: CDR1 SGHTA, CDR2 FQGTGA. With V trimmed by 2 bases and J by 10 bases, 8 bases remained unmatched. The CDR3 length is 14 residues. Written as DNA, the CDR3 is TGTGCCAGCAGCTTAGCGGGGGACGCAAGGGAGCAGTTCTTC. Protein product: CASSLAGDAREQFF.

This clonotype was observed a few times. J is TRBJ2-2 and V is TRBV24-1, with a possible D match to TRBD1 (6 bases). This CDR3 spans 16 amino acids. The germline V gene encodes CDR1 KGHDR and CDR2 SFDVKD. Trimming cost V 1 base and J 5 bases, with 13 bases left between them. The chain's CDR3 is CATSDFDRLRTGELFF. The CDR3 DNA is TGTGCCACCAGTGATTTCGACAGGCTGAGGACCGGGGAGCTGTTTTTT.

This chain connects TRBV19 to TRBJ1-4; possibly TRBD1 for D (5 bases). V was shortened by 4 bases and J by 0 bases, with 12 bases between the two germline ends. This CDR3 contains 16 residues. In germline, CDR1 is LNHDA, CDR2 SQIVND (reference sequence). The CDR3 here is CASSRVGQATNEKLFF. CDR3 DNA: TGTGCCAGTAGTAGAGTCGGACAAGCAACTAATGAAAAACTGTTTTTT.

By sample fraction, this clonotype is medium-sized. The rearrangement uses TRBV27 and TRBJ2-5, with D perhaps matching TRBD1 (5 bases). The V gene's germline CDR1 is MNHEY and CDR2 SMNVEV (reference sequence). The length of the CDR3 is 15 residues. V lost 3 bases to trimming and J lost 2 bases, with 13 bases between them. The CDR3, as DNA: TGTGCCAGCAGTTTCGGCCAGGGCCAACAAGAGACCCAGTACTTC. Its protein product is CASSFGQGQQETQYF.

This clonotype came up a few times. This rearrangement joins TRBV5-4 to TRBJ2-3; no firm D call. The CDR3 sequence is 14 residues long. Germline CDR1 reads SGHNT; CDR2 reads YYREEE (reference sequence). V shed 5 bases and J shed 2 bases, with 12 bases lying between them. The CDR3 reads CASRSAENTDTQYF. DNA for the CDR3: TGTGCCAGCAGGAGTGCGGAAAACACAGATACGCAGTATTTT.

The chain employs TRBV5-1 and TRBJ1-1; 8 bases are a match to TRBD1. CDR3 length: 14 residues. J gave up 7 bases and V 0 bases, and 5 bases lay outside the gene matches. Germline-derived CDR1 and CDR2 are SGHRS and YFSETQ. CDR3 amino acids: CASSLAGTGHEAFF. In nucleotides, the CDR3 is TGCGCCAGCAGCTTGGCCGGGACAGGTCATGAAGCTTTCTTT.

The sample holds a few counts of this clonotype. The chain joins TRBV12-3 or TRBV12-4 to TRBJ1-2; 7 nucleotides agree with TRBD1. The CDR3 sequence is 20 residues long. The trim removed 5 bases at V and 3 bases at J, leaving 24 bases unmatched. The CDR3 sequence is CASSPDIWTGRPPADYGYTF. The CDR3 DNA is TGTGCCAGCAGTCCCGATATCTGGACAGGACGACCCCCTGCCGACTATGGCTACACCTTC.

This clonotype came up a few times. The V gene is TRBV7-8, the J gene TRBJ2-3; TRBD2 agrees at 9 bases. From germline, CDR1 is SGHVS and CDR2 FQNEAQ. The CDR3 consists of 16 residues. J was trimmed by 2 bases and V by 1 base; bases with no gene match: 4. CDR3 DNA: TGTGCCAGCAGCTTAGGAGCGGGGGGATCCACAGATACGCAGTATTTT. It is translated as CASSLGAGGSTDTQYF.

This clonotype has a handful of counts. The rearrangement joins TRBV7-8 to TRBJ2-1; tentatively, D is TRBD2 (6 bases). The CDR3 sequence is 16 residues long. Germline V gene sequence: CDR1 SGHVS, CDR2 FQNEAQ. Trimming pared 1 base from V and 3 bases from J, leaving 13 bases between. The CDR3 loop is CASSLVGSGGYNEQFF. For the CDR3, the DNA is TGTGCCAGCAGCTTAGTGGGTTCCGGGGGCTACAATGAGCAGTTCTTC.

The rearrangement joins TRBV4-3 to TRBJ2-1; TRBD2 aligns across 12 bases. Germline V gives CDR1 LGHNA, CDR2 YSLEER. The trim removed 4 bases at V and 8 bases at J, leaving 12 bases unmatched. CDR3 length: 17 amino acids. The CDR3 here is CASSRHPSGGAGDEQFF. DNA of the CDR3: TGCGCCAGCAGCCGCCACCCTAGCGGGGGGGCGGGAGATGAGCAGTTCTTC.